The rows below give T cell receptor beta chains drawn from one sample of a study of early T cells in non-severe SARS-CoV-2 infection. TCRdb passed the 5' RACE reads through MiXCR, listing each CDR3 protein once. The data show 75,000 to 90,000 distinct CDR3 sequences, roughly 6% seen once. Sequencing was carried out using whole blood. The receptors stem from an adult who was a healthcare worker with PCR-confirmed SARS-CoV-2 infection or an uninfected control (not recorded which). The CDR3 runs from the conserved cysteine through the conserved F or W. D genes are given only for firm matches. The size of a clone is reported for some rows only, either as once, few or many, or as a class for expanded clones.

D gene: .
V gene: TRBV7-2
clone size: few
CDR3 protein: CASSLKGPYEQYF

D gene: TRBD2
V gene: TRBV3-1
clone size: few
CDR3 protein: CASSQVKLAGNNEQFF

D gene: TRBD2
V gene: TRBV20-1
clone size: .
CDR3 protein: CSAFTSGSSYEQYF

D gene: TRBD2
V gene: TRBV4-2
clone size: many
CDR3 protein: CASSQEKLADTYNEQFF

D gene: .
V gene: TRBV6-6
clone size: many
CDR3 protein: CASSTTSYEQYF

D gene: .
V gene: TRBV2
clone size: many
CDR3 protein: CASRKGGDNEQFF

D gene: .
V gene: TRBV28
clone size: few
CDR3 protein: CASSLTARGAFF

D gene: TRBD1
V gene: TRBV7-2
clone size: .
CDR3 protein: CASSPDREGQYF

D gene: .
V gene: TRBV3-1
clone size: .
CDR3 protein: CASSQQGQLYGYTF

D gene: .
V gene: TRBV7-9
clone size: .
CDR3 protein: CASSPSLGHGYTF

D gene: TRBD1
V gene: TRBV7-2
clone size: many
CDR3 protein: CASSKGTGGIYEQYF

D gene: TRBD1
V gene: TRBV5-4
clone size: many
CDR3 protein: CASSAGTGNQPQHF

D gene: TRBD1
V gene: TRBV6-2/TRBV6-3
clone size: many
CDR3 protein: CASRLRGTGIAYEQYF

D gene: .
V gene: TRBV28
clone size: .
CDR3 protein: CASSLTHRYYGYTF

D gene: .
V gene: TRBV4-2
clone size: .
CDR3 protein: CASSEGGHEQFF

D gene: .
V gene: TRBV5-1
clone size: many
CDR3 protein: CASSFWGDRTDTQYF

D gene: .
V gene: TRBV7-9
clone size: .
CDR3 protein: CASSRLAGHTDTQYF

D gene: TRBD1
V gene: TRBV12-3/TRBV12-4
clone size: many
CDR3 protein: CASSFGTGENPGELFF

D gene: .
V gene: TRBV20-1
clone size: many
CDR3 protein: CSARGYVGDRQNSPLHF

D gene: .
V gene: TRBV30
clone size: .
CDR3 protein: CAWSVRTGNQPQHF

D gene: .
V gene: TRBV12-3/TRBV12-4
clone size: many
CDR3 protein: CASSISGTIAGELFF

D gene: .
V gene: TRBV2
clone size: few
CDR3 protein: CASRSTAMNTEAFF

D gene: .
V gene: TRBV7-8
clone size: many
CDR3 protein: CASSSRDSAYEQYF

D gene: .
V gene: TRBV6-1
clone size: .
CDR3 protein: CASWEARPGSSYNEQFF

D gene: .
V gene: TRBV7-2
clone size: .
CDR3 protein: CASSLEALQPGYEQYF

D gene: .
V gene: TRBV6-1
clone size: .
CDR3 protein: CASSPGGGAEAFF

D gene: .
V gene: TRBV9
clone size: few
CDR3 protein: CASSEGTDTQYF

D gene: .
V gene: TRBV6-2/TRBV6-3
clone size: few
CDR3 protein: CASSAHNEQFF

D gene: .
V gene: TRBV19
clone size: many
CDR3 protein: CASSIADRVTHSAQPQHF

D gene: .
V gene: TRBV6-5
clone size: .
CDR3 protein: CASSYSGGRPTGELFF

D gene: .
V gene: TRBV6-2/TRBV6-3
clone size: many
CDR3 protein: CASNDSPQETQYF

D gene: .
V gene: TRBV29-1
clone size: few
CDR3 protein: CSVEDQGEEDYQETQYF

D gene: TRBD1
V gene: TRBV6-5
clone size: few
CDR3 protein: CASSNEGGLGTEAFF

D gene: .
V gene: TRBV7-9
clone size: few
CDR3 protein: CASRPPLNTGELFF

D gene: TRBD2
V gene: TRBV5-1
clone size: few
CDR3 protein: CASSLRTSGGDHNEQFF

D gene: .
V gene: TRBV18
clone size: .
CDR3 protein: CASSPSGGFSYEQYF

D gene: TRBD1
V gene: TRBV18
clone size: few
CDR3 protein: CASSTDRAGPYEQYF

D gene: .
V gene: TRBV28
clone size: .
CDR3 protein: CASRSSDATDTQYF

D gene: .
V gene: TRBV18
clone size: many
CDR3 protein: CASSPGVHNSPLHF

D gene: .
V gene: TRBV6-5
clone size: many
CDR3 protein: CASSYGHLSYGYTF

D gene: TRBD1
V gene: TRBV3-1
clone size: many
CDR3 protein: CASSQAGQGALGYTF

D gene: TRBD2
V gene: TRBV20-1
clone size: .
CDR3 protein: CSARDPGGRIDTQYF

D gene: TRBD2
V gene: TRBV20-1
clone size: few
CDR3 protein: CSASSSPGLAGVRGDTQYF

D gene: .
V gene: TRBV7-2
clone size: many
CDR3 protein: CASSLVRTNYEQYF

D gene: .
V gene: TRBV28
clone size: few
CDR3 protein: CASYRVGTEAFF

D gene: .
V gene: TRBV7-2
clone size: .
CDR3 protein: CASRQTERGTYEQYF

D gene: .
V gene: TRBV28
clone size: few
CDR3 protein: CASSPAGGALGTDTQYF

D gene: .
V gene: TRBV6-1
clone size: few
CDR3 protein: CASCEGRTVLGF

D gene: TRBD1
V gene: TRBV12-3/TRBV12-4
clone size: few
CDR3 protein: CASSTGTGGYNSPLHF

D gene: .
V gene: TRBV27
clone size: many
CDR3 protein: CASSFTGSLSYEQYF

D gene: .
V gene: TRBV28
clone size: few
CDR3 protein: CASSLIGAAGNTIYF

D gene: .
V gene: TRBV3-1
clone size: .
CDR3 protein: CASSPWTSLYGYTF

D gene: .
V gene: TRBV6-6
clone size: few
CDR3 protein: CAIKESPLMGQYF

D gene: .
V gene: TRBV11-2
clone size: .
CDR3 protein: CASASYSEASYEQYF

D gene: .
V gene: TRBV7-9
clone size: .
CDR3 protein: CASSLAHRENTEAFF

D gene: TRBD2
V gene: TRBV5-4
clone size: medium-sized
CDR3 protein: CASSPGLAADEQFF

D gene: .
V gene: TRBV6-5
clone size: few
CDR3 protein: CASSYSRQTMNTEAFF

D gene: TRBD2
V gene: TRBV6-1
clone size: many
CDR3 protein: CASSEGGGEQYF

D gene: .
V gene: TRBV28
clone size: .
CDR3 protein: CASSLRQINQPQHF